One and the same sample provided the 26 T cell receptor beta chains below, sequenced in a study of beta chain features in type 1 diabetes. The study reverse transcribed the entire isolated RNA, so it sequenced expressed TCRB transcripts. Repertoires were generated with immunoSEQ multiplex PCR, while TCRdb's copy carries only in-frame clones and drops some. This table holds over 150,000 clones, around 8.4% found once. Antigen specificity for these receptors is unknown. Study outcomes and limitations: Moderately but significantly shorter TCRB CDR3s were found in Type 1 diabetes patients in all four CD4+ subsets.

Sequenced input: central memory CD4+ T cells from blood. These TCRs come from a woman aged 18-30 years with type 1 diabetes.

This chain's CDR3 is CAISPQTGAAYNEQFF. For the CDR3, the DNA is TGTGCCATCAGCCCCCAGACAGGGGCAGCCTACAATGAGCAGTTCTTC. The chain uses TRBV10-3 and TRBJ2-1, with 8 bases fitting TRBD1. This CDR3 has 16 residues. Looked up from germline, CDR1 is ENHRY and CDR2 is SYGVKD. Losses at the gene ends were 6 bases for V and 2 bases for J; bases not matched to a gene: 9.

The V call is TRBV28, the J call TRBJ1-1; D gene ambiguous. Trimming left V 6 bases short and J 0 bases short, with 14 bases between. The CDR3 spans 15 residues. Germline loops: CDR1 MDHEN, CDR2 SYDVKM. CDR3 DNA: TGTGCCAGCAGGTACAGTCGCCCGATGAACACTGAAGCTTTCTTT. Protein: CASRYSRPMNTEAFF.

The V call is TRBV4-3, the J call TRBJ1-4; 8 bases match TRBD1. This CDR3 has 14 residues. Unmatched junction bases numbered 5, after V lost 4 bases and J lost 7 bases. Germline V lookup: CDR1 LGHNA, CDR2 YSLEER. This chain's CDR3 is CASSPGQGGEKLFF. CDR3 DNA sequence: TGCGCCAGCAGCCCCGGACAGGGCGGTGAAAAACTGTTTTTT.

V gene TRBV5-4 combines with J gene TRBJ1-6; 7 bases map to TRBD1. The length of the CDR3 is 15 residues. Germline values: CDR1 SGHNT, CDR2 YYREEE (reference sequence). Germline trimming cut 4 bases from V and 8 bases from J; bases unmatched to any gene: 9. CDR3 coding DNA: TGTGCCAGCAGCCCTTTCGACAGGGACTATTCACCCCTCCACTTT. Amino acids: CASSPFDRDYSPLHF.

The chain employs TRBV19 and TRBJ2-6; 12 bases line up with TRBD1. CDR1 and CDR2 from the germline V gene are LNHDA and SQIVND (reference sequence). This CDR3 region has 21 residues. V lost 6 bases to trimming and J lost 4 bases; unmatched junction nucleotides: 19. CDR3 DNA: TGTGCCAGTAGCATACTCCCCATGACGGGACAGGGGGCGTTCGGGGCCAACGTCCTGACTTTC. Amino acids: CASSILPMTGQGAFGANVLTF.

The chain employs TRBV5-8 and TRBJ2-7; perhaps TRBD2 as D (7 bases). Trimming pared 1 base from V and 1 base from J, leaving 9 bases between. The CDR3 is 14 amino acids. The germline V gene encodes CDR1 SGHTS and CDR2 YDEGEE. The DNA of the CDR3 is TGTGCCAGCAGCTTGAGGGGGGGTTCCTACGAGCAGTACTTC. Amino acid sequence: CASSLRGGSYEQYF.

The chain has TRBV11-3 and TRBJ2-3, with D possibly being TRBD1 (7 bases). This CDR3 region has 17 residues. Germline V lookup: CDR1 SGHNT, CDR2 YENEEA. V lost 0 bases and J lost 1, with 14 bases in between. CDR3 sequence (DNA): TGTGCCAGCAGCTTAGATCGGGGGACAGAAGGCACAGATACGCAGTATTTT. It specifies CASSLDRGTEGTDTQYF.

This clone has more than one count but fewer than ten. This CDR3 reads CASSELGTGDTETQYF. CDR3 DNA sequence: TGTGCCAGCAGTGAATTGGGGACAGGAGATACGGAGACCCAGTACTTC. This chain uses TRBV25-1 with TRBJ2-5, with TRBD1 identical over 8 bases. Germline assignment: CDR1 MGHDK and CDR2 SYGVNS. The CDR3 loop spans 16 amino acids. The V segment lost 1 base and the J segment 5 bases; nucleotides outside the gene matches: 9. The entire variable domain, with the rest obtained from reference TRBV25-1 and TRBJ2-5, is as follows: EADIYQTPRYLVIGTGKKITLECSQTMGHDKMYWYQQDPGMELHLIHYSYGVNSTEKGDLSSESTVSRIRTEHFPLTLESARPSHTSQYLCASSELGTGDTETQYFGPGTRLLVL.

This clone has a handful of counts. This CDR3 is CASSQNSLETQYF. CDR3 bases: TGTGCCAGCAGCCAGAACAGCTTAGAGACCCAGTACTTC. The chain uses TRBV6-4 and TRBJ2-5; D call uncertain. V dropped 6 bases and J dropped 4 bases, with 12 bases sitting between them. The CDR3 has 13 amino acids. Germline-derived CDR1 and CDR2 are MRHNA and SNTAGT.

In DNA, the CDR3 is TGTGCCAGTATCGGGGGACAGGTCGGTGAAAAACTGTTTTTT. This codes for CASIGGQVGEKLFF. The chain has TRBV19 and TRBJ1-4; 8 nucleotides line up with TRBD1. In germline, CDR1 is LNHDA, CDR2 SQIVND (reference sequence). The CDR3 runs 14 residues. V shed 7 bases, J shed 7 bases, and the junction held 8 bases outside the gene matches.

The V gene is TRBV7-8, the J gene TRBJ2-7, with TRBD1 identical over 7 bases. CDR1 is SGHVS, CDR2 FQNEAQ, per germline. CDR3 size: 15 residues. V lost 1 base to trimming and J lost 3 bases; unmatched junction nucleotides: 6. CDR3 sequence: CASSLGGTEIYEQYF. The CDR3 DNA reads TGTGCCAGCAGCTTAGGAGGGACAGAGATCTACGAGCAGTACTTC.

The V gene is TRBV7-8, the J gene TRBJ1-2, with TRBD1 as a possible D gene (6 bases). The CDR3 runs 13 residues. Germline V gives CDR1 SGHVS, CDR2 FQNEAQ. V was trimmed by 5 bases and J by 11 bases, leaving 18 bases between them. The CDR3, as DNA: TGTGCCAGCAGCCCAGACAGACAGGAACGGTACACCTTC. This sequence encodes CASSPDRQERYTF.

This clone was counted a few times. The J gene is TRBJ2-5, the V gene TRBV7-6; TRBD2 might be the D (5 bases). CDR1 SGHVS and CDR2 FNYEAQ come from the germline V gene. V was shortened by 5 bases and J by 4 bases, with 5 bases between the two germline ends. This CDR3 comprises 11 residues. The CDR3 region has the DNA TGTGCCAGCAGCGGAGGAGAGACCCAGTACTTC. It translates to CASSGGETQYF.

This sequence joins TRBV4-1 and TRBJ2-1, with D hard to call. The germline gives CDR1 MGHRA, CDR2 YSYEKL. This CDR3 region has 12 residues. V was shortened by 4 bases and J by 7 bases, with 8 bases between the two germline ends. For the CDR3, the DNA is TGCGCCAGCAGCCCCCTAGGTAATGAGCAGTTCTTC. Translating it yields CASSPLGNEQFF.

Only a few counts were recorded for this clone. The chain is built from TRBV7-2 and TRBJ2-1, with TRBD1 matching over 7 bases. Looked up from germline, CDR1 is SGHTA and CDR2 is FQGNSA. The J segment lost 2 bases and the V segment lost 7 bases, leaving 11 bases of the junction unmatched. The CDR3 spans 16 residues. The DNA for the CDR3 is TGTGCCAGCACCCGAAAATCCGGGACAGCCTACAATGAGCAGTTCTTC. This gives the protein CASTRKSGTAYNEQFF.

The chain uses TRBV7-2 and TRBJ2-2; 7 bases line up with TRBD2. The CDR3 is 17 amino acids. Per germline, CDR1 SGHTA and CDR2 FQGNSA. V shed 5 bases and J 4 bases; nucleotides not matched to a gene: 13. The CDR3 DNA is TGTGCCAGCAGCCCCCGGGTATTGGTAGCGGGCACCGGGGAGCTGTTTTTT. Protein: CASSPRVLVAGTGELFF.

The rearrangement joins TRBV4-3 to TRBJ1-2, with TRBD1 matching 7 bases. CDR3 size: 15 residues. The germline V gene has CDR1 LGHNA and CDR2 YSLEER. V lost 4 bases and J lost 1; bases outside the gene matches: 6. The CDR3: CASSPGTAINYGYTF. The CDR3 nucleotides are TGCGCCAGCAGCCCCGGGACAGCTATTAACTATGGCTACACCTTC.

The V gene is TRBV2, the J gene TRBJ1-6; D uncertain. This CDR3 comprises 15 residues. Per the germline V gene, CDR1 is SNHLY and CDR2 is FYNNEI. The V end lost 8 bases, the J end lost 0 bases, and 11 bases lay between the germline ends. The CDR3: CASLTESSYNSPLHF. The CDR3 DNA is TGTGCCAGCCTAACAGAGAGCTCCTATAATTCACCCCTCCACTTT.

This clone came up a few times. The rearrangement uses TRBV28 and TRBJ2-5, with D possibly being TRBD2 (7 bases). The assigned J gene may be wrong: the sequence end matches TRBJ2-7 better. Germline V gene sequence: CDR1 MDHEN, CDR2 SYDVKM. CDR3 size: 15 residues. The CDR3 DNA is TGTGCCAGCAGTTTAGGGGGGGCCGGAGACTACGAGCAGTACTTC. This sequence encodes CASSLGGAGDYEQYF.

This clone was found a few times. This chain uses TRBV5-6 with TRBJ2-5; D is ambiguous. There are 12 residues in the CDR3. Trimming took off 3 bases at V and 9 bases at J, with 12 bases between the two ends. Germline V gene sequence: CDR1 SGHDT, CDR2 YYEEEE. CDR3: CASSSLRGAQYF. In DNA form, the CDR3 reads TGTGCCAGCAGCTCCTTGAGAGGAGCCCAGTACTTC.

The genes are TRBV14 and TRBJ1-1; D is possibly TRBD1 (5 bases). Trimming removed 4 bases at V and 7 bases at J, with 13 bases between. Germline CDR1 is SGHDN and CDR2 is FVKESK. The CDR3 loop spans 13 amino acids. The CDR3 protein is CASSLRGIGEAFF. DNA for the CDR3: TGTGCCAGCAGCCTAAGGGGTATTGGTGAAGCTTTCTTT.

Written as DNA, the CDR3 is TGTGCCTGGAGTGACTTCCTAAAAGGACAGAAGAAACTGTTTTTT. Residues: CAWSDFLKGQKKLFF. The chain links TRBV30 to TRBJ1-4; tentative D call: TRBD1 (6 bases). Per germline, CDR1 GTSNPN and CDR2 SVGIG (reference sequence). CDR3 length: 15 residues. Trimming took 1 base from V and 11 from J, leaving 20 bases between them.

This clone was picked up a small number of times. This chain uses TRBV5-6 with TRBJ1-5; 7 nucleotides line up with TRBD1. V shed 4 bases, J shed 1 base, and the junction held 5 bases outside the gene matches. The CDR3 is made up of 15 amino acids. Germline-derived CDR1 and CDR2 are SGHDT and YYEEEE. CDR3 in DNA: TGTGCCAGCAGCACGGGACAGATGAGCAATCAGCCCCAGCATTTT. Residues: CASSTGQMSNQPQHF.

This clone was recorded a few times. CDR3 sequence reads: CASSSGRVGEKLFF. In DNA, the CDR3 is TGTGCCAGCAGTTCGGGCAGGGTTGGTGAAAAACTGTTTTTT. V gene TRBV28 combines with J gene TRBJ1-4; TRBD1 might be the D (5 bases). Germline loops: CDR1 MDHEN, CDR2 SYDVKM. The CDR3 spans 14 residues. V lost 4 bases to trimming and J lost 7 bases, with 13 bases between them.

This clone turned up a few times. The gene calls are TRBV7-2 and TRBJ1-2; TRBD1 is a possible D gene (6 bases). V lost 1 base, J lost 6 bases, and 12 bases lay in between. Germline V gives CDR1 SGHTA, CDR2 FQGNSA. The CDR3 length is 14 residues. The CDR3 loop reads CASSLVVGADGYTF. The CDR3 nucleotides are TGTGCCAGCAGCTTAGTTGTGGGGGCTGATGGCTACACCTTC.

The chain joins TRBV21-1 to TRBJ2-7; the listed D gene, TRBD2, was not tested against the DNA. TRBV21-1 has pseudogene status. This CDR3 spans 16 amino acids. The CDR3 protein is CASSKAGTSGPYEQYF. CDR3 nucleotides: TGTGCCAGCAGCAAAGCGGGGACTAGCGGTCCCTACGAGCAGTACTTC.